This T cell receptor beta chain was sequenced during a study of T cells after yellow fever vaccination. Template switching by 5'RACE produced TCR cDNA, adding a universal primer site and UMIs. One entry per CDR3 protein results from TCRdb running MiXCR on the 5' RACE reads. The sample includes roughly 74,000 distinct CDR3 sequences, approximately 7.7% seen only once; the top ten take about a third. This clonotype was seen ten or more times. The specimen was CD8+ T cells sorted from PBMCs, collected 5 days after the first yellow fever vaccination. The TCR comes from a man in his late teens or twenties who received the YFV17D yellow fever vaccine.

CDR3 nucleotide sequence: TGTGCCAGCAGCCCAGTAGCGGGGGGGCCCTACAATGAGCAGTTCTTC. Translating it yields CASSPVAGGPYNEQFF. This chain joins TRBV7-8 and TRBJ2-1; 11 bases match TRBD2. This CDR3 has 16 residues. V shed 5 bases and J 2 bases; nucleotides not matched to a gene: 5. From germline, CDR1 is SGHVS and CDR2 FQNEAQ. The whole variable domain, remainder taken from reference TRBV7-8 and TRBJ2-1, is GAGVSQSPRYKVAKRGQDVALRCDPISGHVSLFWYQQALGQGPEFLTYFQNEAQLDKSGLPSDRFFAERPEGSVSTLKIQRTQQEDSAVYLCASSPVAGGPYNEQFFGPGTRLTVL.